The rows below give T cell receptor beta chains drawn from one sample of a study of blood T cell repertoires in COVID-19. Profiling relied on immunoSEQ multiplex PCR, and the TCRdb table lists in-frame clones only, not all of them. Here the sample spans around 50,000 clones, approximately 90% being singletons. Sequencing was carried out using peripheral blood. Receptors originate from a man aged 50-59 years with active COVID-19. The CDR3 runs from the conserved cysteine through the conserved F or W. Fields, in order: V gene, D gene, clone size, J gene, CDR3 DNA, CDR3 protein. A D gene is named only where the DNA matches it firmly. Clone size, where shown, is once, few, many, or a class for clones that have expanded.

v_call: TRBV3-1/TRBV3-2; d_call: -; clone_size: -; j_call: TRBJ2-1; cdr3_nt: TGTGCCAGCAGCCAAGGGGGAGATGACAATGAGCAGTTCTTC; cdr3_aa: CASSQGGDDNEQFF
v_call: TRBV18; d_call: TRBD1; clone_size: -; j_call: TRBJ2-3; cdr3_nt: TGTGCCAGCTCACCCTATAAGGACAGGGAGGCGGATACGCAGTATTTT; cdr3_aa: CASSPYKDREADTQYF
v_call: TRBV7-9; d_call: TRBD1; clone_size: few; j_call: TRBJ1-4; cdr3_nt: TGTGCCAGCAGCCCAGGGGGCGTTGAAAAACTGTTTTTT; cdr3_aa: CASSPGGVEKLFF
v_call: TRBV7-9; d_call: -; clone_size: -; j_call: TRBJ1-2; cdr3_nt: TGTGCCAGCAGCTTACCGGCTAACTATGGCTACACCTTC; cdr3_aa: CASSLPANYGYTF
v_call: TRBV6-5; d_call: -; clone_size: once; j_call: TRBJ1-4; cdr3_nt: TGTGCCAGCAAGGAGGGGACGGCGAATGAAAAACTGTTTTTT; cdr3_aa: CASKEGTANEKLFF
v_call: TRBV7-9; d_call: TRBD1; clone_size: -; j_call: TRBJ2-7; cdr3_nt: TGTGCCAGCAGACGACAGGGGGCCGACGAGCAGTACTTC; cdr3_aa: CASRRQGADEQYF
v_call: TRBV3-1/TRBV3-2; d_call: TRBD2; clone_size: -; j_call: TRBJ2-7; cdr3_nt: TGTGCCAGCAGCCTCGATGGGGCGGGAGGGGACGAGCAGTACTTC; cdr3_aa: CASSLDGAGGDEQYF
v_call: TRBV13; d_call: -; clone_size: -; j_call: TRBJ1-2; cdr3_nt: TGTGCCAGCAGCCCCGGGGGGAGGGGTTTGGGCTACACCTTC; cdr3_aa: CASSPGGRGLGYTF
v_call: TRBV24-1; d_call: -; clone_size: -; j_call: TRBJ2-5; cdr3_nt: TGTGCCACCAGTGATCCACTAGAGACCCAGTACTTC; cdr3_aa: CATSDPLETQYF
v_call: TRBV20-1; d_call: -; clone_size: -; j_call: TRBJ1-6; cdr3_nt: TGCAGTGCTAGTGGGCTTTATAATTCACCCCTCCACTTT; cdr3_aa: CSASGLYNSPLHF
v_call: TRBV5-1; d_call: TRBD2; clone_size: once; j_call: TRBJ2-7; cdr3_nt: TGCGCCAGCAGGCGGGCGGGAGAGGGCGAGCAGTACTTC; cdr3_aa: CASRRAGEGEQYF
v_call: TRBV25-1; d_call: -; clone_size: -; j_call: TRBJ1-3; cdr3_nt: TGTGCCAGCAGTGATGGGGGGGGCGGAAGAAACACCATATATTTT; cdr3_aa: CASSDGGGGRNTIYF
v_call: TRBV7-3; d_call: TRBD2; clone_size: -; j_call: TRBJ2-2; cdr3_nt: TGTGCCAGCAGCTTAACGGTAGCGGGAGTTTCGACCGGGGAGCTGTTTTTT; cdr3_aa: CASSLTVAGVSTGELFF
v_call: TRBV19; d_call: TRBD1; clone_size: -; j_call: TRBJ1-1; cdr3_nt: TGTGCCAGTAGTCCTCAGACAGGGCTCGGGAACACTGAAGCTTTCTTT; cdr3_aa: CASSPQTGLGNTEAFF
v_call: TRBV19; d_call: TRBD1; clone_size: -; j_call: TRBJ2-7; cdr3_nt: TGTGCCAGTAGTCCAGGACAGGGTCCCTACGAGCAGTACTTC; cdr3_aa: CASSPGQGPYEQYF
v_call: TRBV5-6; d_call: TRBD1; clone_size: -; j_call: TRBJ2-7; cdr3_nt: TGTGCCAGCAGCTTGGGGACAGGCGTCTCCTACGAGCAGTACTTC; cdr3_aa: CASSLGTGVSYEQYF
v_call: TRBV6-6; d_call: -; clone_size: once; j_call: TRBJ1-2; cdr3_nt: TGTGCCAGCCTAGGCGAACAGGCCGCTTATGGCTACACCTTC; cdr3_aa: CASLGEQAAYGYTF
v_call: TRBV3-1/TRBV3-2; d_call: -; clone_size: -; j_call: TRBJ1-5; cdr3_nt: TGTGCCAGCAGCCAAGACTCCAGCAATCAGCCCCAGCATTTT; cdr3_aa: CASSQDSSNQPQHF
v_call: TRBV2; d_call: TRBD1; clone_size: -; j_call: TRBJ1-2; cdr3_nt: TGTGCCAGCAGAGGGGACAGGGGATTATATGGCTACACCTTC; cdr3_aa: CASRGDRGLYGYTF
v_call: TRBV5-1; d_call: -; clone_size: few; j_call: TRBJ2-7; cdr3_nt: TGCGCCAGCAGCTTGGATCGGGGTTCCTCGGACGAGCAGTACTTC; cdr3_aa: CASSLDRGSSDEQYF
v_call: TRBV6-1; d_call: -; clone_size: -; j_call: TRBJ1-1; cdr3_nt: TGTGCAAGCAGTGAGGGGGGAGACACTGAAGCTTTCTTT; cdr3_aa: CASSEGGDTEAFF
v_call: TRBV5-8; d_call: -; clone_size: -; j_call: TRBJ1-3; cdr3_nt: TGTGCCAGCAGCTTGCAGGGAACGGGAAACACCATATATTTT; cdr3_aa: CASSLQGTGNTIYF
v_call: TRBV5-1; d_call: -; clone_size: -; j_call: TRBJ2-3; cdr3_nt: TGCGCCAGCAGCTTTGGGGCAGCCACAGATACGCAGTATTTT; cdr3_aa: CASSFGAATDTQYF
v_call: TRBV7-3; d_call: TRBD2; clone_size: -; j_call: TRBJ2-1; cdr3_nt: TGTGCCAGCAGTTTAGCGGGGGGGACTTACAATGAGCAGTTCTTC; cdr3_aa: CASSLAGGTYNEQFF
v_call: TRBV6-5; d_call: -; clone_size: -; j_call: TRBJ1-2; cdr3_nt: TGTGCCAGCAGTTCCCCCCGGGGAAACTATGGCTACACCTTC; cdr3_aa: CASSSPRGNYGYTF
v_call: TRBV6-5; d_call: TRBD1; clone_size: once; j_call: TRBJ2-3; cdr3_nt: TGTGCCAGCAGGCTACAGGGGATCACAGATACGCAGTATTTT; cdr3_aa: CASRLQGITDTQYF
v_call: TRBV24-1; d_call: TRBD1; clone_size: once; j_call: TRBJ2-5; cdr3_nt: TGTGCCACCAGTGAAAGAGACAGGGGGCGCCCAGAGACCCAGTACTTC; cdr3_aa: CATSERDRGRPETQYF
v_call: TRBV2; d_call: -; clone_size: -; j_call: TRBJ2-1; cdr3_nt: TGTGCCAGCAGTGAAGGGGAGGGGGGATGGTCCTACAATGAGCAGTTCTTC; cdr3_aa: CASSEGEGGWSYNEQFF
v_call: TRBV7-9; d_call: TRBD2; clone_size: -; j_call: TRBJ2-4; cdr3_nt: TGTGCCAGCAGCTTACGGACTAGCGGGGGGGCAAAAGCAAACATTCAGTACTTC; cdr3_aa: CASSLRTSGGAKANIQYF
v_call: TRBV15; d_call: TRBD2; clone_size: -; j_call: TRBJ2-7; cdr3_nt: TGTGCCACCAGCAGAGATCTTATCGGGGGAGGCCGCGGGAGGGAGCAGTACTTC; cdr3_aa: CATSRDLIGGGRGREQYF
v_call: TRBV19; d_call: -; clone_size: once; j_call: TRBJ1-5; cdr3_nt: TGTGCCAGTAGAGCAACAGGGCCGGTTCAGCCCCAGCATTTT; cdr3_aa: CASRATGPVQPQHF
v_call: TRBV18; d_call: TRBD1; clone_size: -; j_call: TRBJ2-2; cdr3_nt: TGTGCCAGCTCACCCGACAGGGGAGGTACCGGGGAGCTGTTTTTT; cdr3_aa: CASSPDRGGTGELFF
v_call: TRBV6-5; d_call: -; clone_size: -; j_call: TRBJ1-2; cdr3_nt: TGTGCCAGCGGACAGTATAACTATGGCTACACCTTC; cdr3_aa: CASGQYNYGYTF
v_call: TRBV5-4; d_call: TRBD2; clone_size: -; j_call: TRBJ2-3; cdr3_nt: TGTGCCAGCAGCTTGAGGCTAGCGGGGGACGGGGATACGCAGTATTTT; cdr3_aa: CASSLRLAGDGDTQYF
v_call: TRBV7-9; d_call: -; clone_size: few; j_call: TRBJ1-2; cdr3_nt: TGTGCCAGCAGCTTAGCGGGGAGAAACTATGGCTACACCTTC; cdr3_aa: CASSLAGRNYGYTF
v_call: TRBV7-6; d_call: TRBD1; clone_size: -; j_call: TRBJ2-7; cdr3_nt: TGTGCCAGCAGCTTAGGGTCCGGGACAGTCTACGAGCAGTACTTC; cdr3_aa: CASSLGSGTVYEQYF
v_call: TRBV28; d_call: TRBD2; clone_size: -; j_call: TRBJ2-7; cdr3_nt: TGTGCCAGCCCGTTGCGGGGGACTTCCTACGAGCAGTACTTC; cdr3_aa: CASPLRGTSYEQYF
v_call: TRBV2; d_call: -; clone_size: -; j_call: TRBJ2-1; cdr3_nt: TGTGCCAGCGAGCAGGATTCCTACAATGAGCAGTTCTTC; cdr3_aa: CASEQDSYNEQFF
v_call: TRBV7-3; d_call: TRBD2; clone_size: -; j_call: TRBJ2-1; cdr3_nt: TGTGCCAGCAGCCGGGCCCCGGGACTAGCGGGGGGGCGTAATGAGCAGTTCTTC; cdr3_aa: CASSRAPGLAGGRNEQFF
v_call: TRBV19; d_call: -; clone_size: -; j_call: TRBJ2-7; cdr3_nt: TGTGCCAGTAGTATAAGTGCGGGGGCCGACGAGCAGTACTTC; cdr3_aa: CASSISAGADEQYF
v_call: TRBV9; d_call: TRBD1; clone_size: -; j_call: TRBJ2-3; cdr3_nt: TGTGCCAGCAGCGTAGATCAGGGCTCCGGGACAGGGACTTATACGCAGTATTTT; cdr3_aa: CASSVDQGSGTGTYTQYF
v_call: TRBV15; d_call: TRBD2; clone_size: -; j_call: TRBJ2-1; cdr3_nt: TGTGCCACCAGCAGGAGGCTAGCGGGATACAATGAGCAGTTCTTC; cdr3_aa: CATSRRLAGYNEQFF
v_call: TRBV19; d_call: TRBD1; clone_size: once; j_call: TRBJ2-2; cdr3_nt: TGTGCCAGTTCGGACAGGGGGCGGAACGGGGAGCTGTTTTTT; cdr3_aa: CASSDRGRNGELFF
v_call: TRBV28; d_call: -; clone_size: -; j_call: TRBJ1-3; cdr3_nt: TGTGCCAGCAGTTGGGGGACATTAAACTCTGGAAACACCATATATTTT; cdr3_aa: CASSWGTLNSGNTIYF
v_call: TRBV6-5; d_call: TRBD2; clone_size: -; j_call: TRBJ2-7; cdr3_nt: TGTGCCAGCAGTCCCAGCGGGACCTCGTGGGAGCAGTACTTC; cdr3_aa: CASSPSGTSWEQYF
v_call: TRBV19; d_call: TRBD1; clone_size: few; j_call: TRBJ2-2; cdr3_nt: TGTGCCACCCTGCCGGGACAGGACCACGGGGAGCTGTTTTTT; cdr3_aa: CATLPGQDHGELFF
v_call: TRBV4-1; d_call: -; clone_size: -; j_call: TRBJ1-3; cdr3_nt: TGCGCCAGCAGCCAAGGGAGGGCCCGCGGCTCTGGAAACACCATATATTTT; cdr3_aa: CASSQGRARGSGNTIYF
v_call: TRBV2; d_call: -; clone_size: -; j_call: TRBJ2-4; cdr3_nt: TGTGCCAGCAGAACAGAACGGAACATTCAGTACTTC; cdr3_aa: CASRTERNIQYF
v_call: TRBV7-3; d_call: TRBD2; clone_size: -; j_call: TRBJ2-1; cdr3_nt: TGTGCCAGCAGCCCCTGGACTAGCGCTGAGCAGTTCTTC; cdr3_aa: CASSPWTSAEQFF
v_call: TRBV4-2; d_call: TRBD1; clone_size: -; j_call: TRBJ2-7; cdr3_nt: TGTGCCAGCAGCCAGAGAGGACAGGGAGCCTACGAGCAGTACTTC; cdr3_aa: CASSQRGQGAYEQYF
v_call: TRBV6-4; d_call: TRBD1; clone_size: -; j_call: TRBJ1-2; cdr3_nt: TGTGCCAGCAGTCCGGACAGGGGGGATGGCTACACCTTC; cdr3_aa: CASSPDRGDGYTF
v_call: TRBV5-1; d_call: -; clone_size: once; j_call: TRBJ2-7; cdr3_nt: TGCGCCAGCAGCTTGGCTGGCGGGAACTACGAGCAGTACTTC; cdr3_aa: CASSLAGGNYEQYF
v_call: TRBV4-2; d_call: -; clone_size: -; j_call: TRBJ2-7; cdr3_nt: TGTGCCAGCAGCCAACAAACCGGCGGGGTCTCCTACGAGCAGTACTTC; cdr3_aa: CASSQQTGGVSYEQYF
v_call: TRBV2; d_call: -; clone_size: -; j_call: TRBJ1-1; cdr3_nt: TGTGCCAGCAGTGAAGGGGGAGGCAGGAGGAACACTGAAGCTTTCTTT; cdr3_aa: CASSEGGGRRNTEAFF
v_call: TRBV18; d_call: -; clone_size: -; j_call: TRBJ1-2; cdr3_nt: TGTGCCAGCTCACCAGGGGGCAACTATGGCTACACCTTC; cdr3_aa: CASSPGGNYGYTF